This T cell receptor (beta chain) was observed in a study of blood T cell repertoires in COVID-19. The CDR3 sequence is 16 residues long. Germline-derived CDR1 and CDR2 are SGHTA and FQGNSA. V dropped 5 bases and J dropped 7; count of bases not matched to a gene: 13. Sequencing was performed with immunoSEQ multiplex PCR; in TCRdb, only in-frame clones are kept and a portion is missing. The repertoire holds 100,000 or so clones, with 70% to 80% as singletons. The chain employs TRBV7-2 and TRBJ1-5; 8 bases fit TRBD1. Sequencing was done on a sample of peripheral blood. The receptor was isolated from a woman aged 65 to 85 with acute or convalescent COVID-19. The CDR3 nucleotides are TGTGCCAGCAGCCCTAGTGGCCCCGGGACAGGACAGCCCCAGCATTTT. Translation gives CASSPSGPGTGQPQHF.